This T cell receptor beta chain was identified during a study of blood T cells in healthy people across ages. Sample-barcoded 5' priming and a J-beta primer mix drove a second PCR of roughly 6 to 12 cycles. MiXCR, run by TCRdb on the 5' RACE reads, gives a single entry per CDR3 protein. The sample holds hundreds of thousands of distinct CDR3 sequences, around 49% seen once. The authors isolated at least 7 million PBMCs per sample. The CDR3 totals 15 residues. Germline CDR1 is SGDLS and CDR2 is YYNGEE. V lost 2 bases and J lost 4; bases outside the gene matches: 3. The sample was blood. The sequence came from a woman in her fifties or sixties in good health. V usage is TRBV9 and J usage is TRBJ2-3; 11 nucleotides line up with TRBD2. This CDR3 reads CASSVLAGGADTQYF. CDR3 nucleotides: TGTGCCAGCAGCGTGCTAGCGGGAGGCGCAGATACGCAGTATTTT.